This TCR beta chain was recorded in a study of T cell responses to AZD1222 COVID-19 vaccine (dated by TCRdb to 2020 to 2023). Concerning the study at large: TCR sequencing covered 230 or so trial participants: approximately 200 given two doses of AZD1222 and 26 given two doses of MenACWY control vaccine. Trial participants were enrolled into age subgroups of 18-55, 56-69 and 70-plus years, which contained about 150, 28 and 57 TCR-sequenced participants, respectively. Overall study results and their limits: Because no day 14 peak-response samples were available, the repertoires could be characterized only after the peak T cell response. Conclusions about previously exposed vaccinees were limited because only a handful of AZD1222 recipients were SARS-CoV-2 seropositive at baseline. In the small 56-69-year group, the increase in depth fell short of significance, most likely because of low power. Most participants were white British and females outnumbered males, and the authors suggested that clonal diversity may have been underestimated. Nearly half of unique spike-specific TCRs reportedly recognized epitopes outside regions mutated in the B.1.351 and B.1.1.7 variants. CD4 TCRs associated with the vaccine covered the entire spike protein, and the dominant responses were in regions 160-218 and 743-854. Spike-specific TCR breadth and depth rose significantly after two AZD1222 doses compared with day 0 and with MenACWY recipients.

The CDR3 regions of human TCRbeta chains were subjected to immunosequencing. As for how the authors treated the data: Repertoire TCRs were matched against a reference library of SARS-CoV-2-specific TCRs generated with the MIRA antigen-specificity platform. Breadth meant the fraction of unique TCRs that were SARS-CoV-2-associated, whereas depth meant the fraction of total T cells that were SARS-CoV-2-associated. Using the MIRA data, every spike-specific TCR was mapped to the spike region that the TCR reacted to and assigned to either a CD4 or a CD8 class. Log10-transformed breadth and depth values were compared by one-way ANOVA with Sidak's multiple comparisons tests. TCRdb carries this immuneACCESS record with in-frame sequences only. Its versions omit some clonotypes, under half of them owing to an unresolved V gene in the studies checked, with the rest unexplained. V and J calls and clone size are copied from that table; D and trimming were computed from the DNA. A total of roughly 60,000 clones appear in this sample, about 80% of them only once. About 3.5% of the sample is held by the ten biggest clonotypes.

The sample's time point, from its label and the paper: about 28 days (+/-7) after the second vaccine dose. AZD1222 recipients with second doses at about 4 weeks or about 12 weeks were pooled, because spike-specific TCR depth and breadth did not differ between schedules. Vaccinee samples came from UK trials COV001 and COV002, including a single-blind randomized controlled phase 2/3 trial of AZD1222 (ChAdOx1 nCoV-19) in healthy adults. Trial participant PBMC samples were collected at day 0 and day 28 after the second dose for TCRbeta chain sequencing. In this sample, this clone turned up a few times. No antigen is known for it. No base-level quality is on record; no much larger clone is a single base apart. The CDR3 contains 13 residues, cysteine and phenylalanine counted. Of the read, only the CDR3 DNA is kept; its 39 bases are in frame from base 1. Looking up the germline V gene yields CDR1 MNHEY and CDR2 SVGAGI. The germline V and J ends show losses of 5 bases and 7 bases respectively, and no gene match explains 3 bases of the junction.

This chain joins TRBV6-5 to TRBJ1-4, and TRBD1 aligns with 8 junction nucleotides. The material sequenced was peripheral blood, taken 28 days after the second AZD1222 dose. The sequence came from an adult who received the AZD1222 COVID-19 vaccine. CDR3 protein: CASSPDRAEKLFF. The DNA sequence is TGTGCCAGCAGTCCGGACAGGGCTGAAAAACTGTTTTTT.